A single sample gave rise to the 24 T cell receptor beta chains below, sequenced in a study of tissue T cells after allogeneic stem cell transplantation. Measured with immunoSEQ multiplex PCR; TCRdb has only the in-frame clones, and not every one. This repertoire shows 2,500 to 3,000 clones, around two thirds found once; its top ten account for approximately 22%. Steroid-refractory graft-versus-host disease after allogeneic hematopoietic cell transplant qualified adults for prospective research-autopsy enrollment. The starting material was duodenal tissue, obtained at autopsy. The receptors here all came from a male patient at least 60 years old with steroid-refractory graft-versus-host disease after an allogeneic stem cell transplant. Some of these T cells may belong to the graft donor.

The rearrangement joins TRBV5-5 to TRBJ1-1; 7 bases match TRBD1. V lost 1 base and J lost 3; bases outside the gene matches: 0. Per germline, CDR1 SGHKS and CDR2 YYEKEE (reference sequence). The CDR3 covers 13 residues. This CDR3 is CASSLQGDTEAFF. The CDR3 DNA reads as TGTGCCAGCAGCTTGCAGGGGGACACTGAAGCTTTCTTT.

This clone was seen more than once but under ten times. The chain is built from TRBV18 and TRBJ2-5; D is uncertain. V was trimmed by 2 bases and J by 7 bases, leaving 11 bases between them. Germline V gene sequence: CDR1 KGHSH, CDR2 LQKENI. The CDR3 contains 13 residues. The CDR3 here is CASSPNTGGTQYF. CDR3 nucleotides: TGTGCCAGCTCACCAAACACGGGTGGGACCCAGTACTTC. Based on the CDR3 plus reference TRBV18 and TRBJ2-5, the full variable domain is NAGVMQNPRHLVRRRGQEARLRCSPMKGHSHVYWYRQLPEEGLKFMVYLQKENIIDESGMPKERFSAEFPKEGPSILRIQQVVRGDSAAYFCASSPNTGGTQYFGPGTRLLVL.

This clone was recorded a few times. The sample contains more than one DNA sequence encoding this CDR3. The chain links TRBV11-2 to TRBJ2-5, with D hard to call. CDR1 and CDR2 from the germline V gene are SGHAT and FQNNGV. This CDR3 has 12 residues. Trimming shortened V by 0 bases and J by 4 bases, and 3 bases separated the two germline ends. The CDR3 DNA reads as TGTGCCAGCAGCTTAGAAGCAGAGACCCAGTACTTC. The encoded protein is CASSLEAETQYF. The full variable domain, with the rest looked up from reference TRBV11-2 and TRBJ2-5, is EAGVAQSPRYKIIEKRQSVAFWCNPISGHATLYWYQQILGQGPKLLIQFQNNGVVDDSQLPKDRFSAERLKGVDSTLKIQPAKLEDSAVYLCASSLEAETQYFGPGTRLLVL.

The chain combines TRBV3-1 (or the pseudogene TRBV3-2) with TRBJ2-2; 10 nucleotides line up with TRBD1. Looked up from germline, CDR1 is LGHDT and CDR2 is YNNKEL (reference sequence). CDR3 size: 16 residues. The junction had 3 bases not matched to a gene; V was cut back by 1 base and J by 4 bases. The CDR3 region has the DNA TGTGCCAGCAGCCAAGGACGACAGGGGGCCACCGGGGAGCTGTTTTTT. Translated: CASSQGRQGATGELFF.

V gene TRBV19 combines with J gene TRBJ1-6; the D is unclear. Deletions cut 5 bases from V and 8 bases from J, with 10 bases between. CDR3 length: 13 residues. Germline assignment: CDR1 LNHDA and CDR2 SQIVND (reference sequence). CDR3 sequence: CASSRAQDSPLHF. The CDR3 DNA reads TGTGCCAGTAGTCGGGCCCAAGATTCACCCCTCCACTTT.

This chain joins TRBV27 and TRBJ1-1, with 8 bases aligning to TRBD1. The CDR3 is 14 amino acids. V dropped 6 bases and J dropped 5; count of bases not matched to a gene: 8. CDR1 is MNHEY and CDR2 is SMNVEV in the germline V gene (reference sequence). In DNA form, the CDR3 reads TGTGCCAGCAGCCACGGACAGGGTAGGACTGAAGCTTTCTTT. Translating it yields CASSHGQGRTEAFF.

The rearrangement links TRBV18 to TRBJ2-1; weak D call: TRBD2 (5 bases). CDR1 KGHSH and CDR2 LQKENI come from the germline V gene. The length of the CDR3 is 12 residues. V lost 4 bases, J lost 7 bases, and 8 bases lay in between. The CDR3, as DNA: TGTGCCAGCTCACAACGAGGGAATGAGCAGTTCTTC. Protein: CASSQRGNEQFF.

This clone has only one observation. The genes are TRBV7-2 and TRBJ2-2; unclear D gene. The CDR3 is 15 amino acids. Trimming shortened V by 2 bases and J by 2 bases, and 9 bases separated the two germline ends. CDR1 and CDR2 from the germline V gene are SGHTA and FQGNSA. The CDR3 sequence is CASSLTGSNTGELFF. As DNA, the CDR3 is TGTGCCAGCAGCTTAACGGGCAGTAACACCGGGGAGCTGTTTTTT.

The chain combines TRBV4-3 with TRBJ1-6; 10 bases agree with TRBD1. The CDR3 is made up of 18 amino acids. Trimming cost V 0 bases and J 8 bases; bases outside gene matches: 10. CDR1 is LGHNA and CDR2 is YSLEER in the germline V gene. In DNA form, the CDR3 reads TGCGCCAGCAGCCAAGATTGGGGTAGGGGACAGGGGTATTCACCCCTCCACTTT. Translating it yields CASSQDWGRGQGYSPLHF.

The chain combines TRBV9 with TRBJ2-4, with D hard to call. The CDR3 consists of 16 residues. In germline, CDR1 is SGDLS, CDR2 YYNGEE. Deletions cut 1 base from V and 0 bases from J, with 11 bases between. DNA of the CDR3: TGTGCCAGCAGCGTAAGAGACACCTTAGCCAAAAACATTCAGTACTTC. Translation: CASSVRDTLAKNIQYF.

The chain links TRBV7-2 to TRBJ2-1; TRBD2 matches 8 bases. The germline gives CDR1 SGHTA, CDR2 FQGNSA. The CDR3 has 12 residues. The V segment lost 7 bases and the J segment 15 bases; nucleotides outside the gene matches: 11. The CDR3 reads CASNSRAGAPFF. The CDR3, as DNA: TGTGCCAGCAATTCCCGAGCGGGGGCCCCGTTCTTC.

The chain couples TRBV5-6 to TRBJ2-3; D may match TRBD1 or TRBD2 (5 bases each). The CDR3 covers 15 residues. The germline gives CDR1 SGHDT, CDR2 YYEEEE. V lost 0 bases to trimming and J lost 2 bases, with 10 bases between them. Written as DNA, the CDR3 is TGTGCCAGCAGCTTGGGTGGGGACCCCACAGATACGCAGTATTTT. This sequence encodes CASSLGGDPTDTQYF.

This clone was seen only a few times. V gene TRBV4-3 combines with J gene TRBJ2-5; D ambiguous. This CDR3 has 15 amino acids. Germline V gene sequence: CDR1 LGHNA, CDR2 YSLEER. The V gene lost 0 bases and the J gene lost 2 bases, with 10 bases spanning the gap. Here the CDR3 reads CASSQDMWVQETQYF. CDR3 coding DNA: TGCGCCAGCAGCCAAGATATGTGGGTTCAAGAGACCCAGTACTTC.

The chain couples TRBV6-6 to TRBJ2-1, with 9 positions matching TRBD1. CDR1 MNHNY and CDR2 SVGAGI come from the germline V gene (reference sequence). CDR3 length: 16 residues. Trimming removed 5 bases from V and 6 bases from J; junction bases left unmatched: 11. CDR3 DNA sequence: TGTGCCAGCAGTACCCACCCGGGACAGGGATCCAATGAGCAGTTCTTC. It translates to CASSTHPGQGSNEQFF.

For the CDR3, the DNA is TGTGCCAGTAGTATAAACTATGGCTACACCTTC. Translation gives CASSINYGYTF. J is TRBJ1-2 and V is TRBV19; D is unclear. This CDR3 is built from 11 residues. Trimming left V 2 bases short and J 2 bases short, with 0 bases between. From germline, CDR1 is LNHDA and CDR2 SQIVND (reference sequence).

The chain recombines TRBV2 with TRBJ2-5; TRBD1 aligns across 10 bases. The germline V gene encodes CDR1 SNHLY and CDR2 FYNNEI. Trimming removed 11 bases from V and 5 bases from J; junction bases left unmatched: 8. The CDR3 runs 13 residues. CDR3 sequence reads: CAGSGQGRETQYF. The CDR3, as DNA: TGTGCCGGCTCGGGACAGGGGCGGGAGACCCAGTACTTC.

J is TRBJ2-3 and V is TRBV5-5; the D is unclear. With 0 bases removed from V and 4 bases from J, the gap between germline ends came to 6 bases. There are 13 residues in the CDR3. Germline CDR1 and CDR2: SGHKS and YYEKEE (reference sequence). DNA of the CDR3: TGTGCCAGCAGCTTGGAAACCTCAGATACGCAGTATTTT. Protein product: CASSLETSDTQYF. The whole variable domain, remainder taken from reference TRBV5-5 and TRBJ2-3, is DAGVTQSPTHLIKTRGQQVTLRCSPISGHKSVSWYQQVLGQGPQFIFQYYEKEERGRGNFPDRFSARQFPNYSSELNVNALLLGDSALYLCASSLETSDTQYFGPGTRLTVL.

The J gene is TRBJ2-3, the V gene TRBV9; no clear D. This CDR3 has 13 residues. The V gene's germline CDR1 is SGDLS and CDR2 YYNGEE. Between the trimmed V and J ends, which lost 1 base and 7 bases, there was a span of 10 bases. The CDR3 region has the DNA TGTGCCAGCAGCGTATCCCCCGCGAATACGCAGTATTTT. It translates to CASSVSPANTQYF.

V and J are TRBV4-3 and TRBJ2-4; 9 bases are a match to TRBD1. With V trimmed by 0 bases and J by 9 bases, 3 bases remained unmatched. The length of the CDR3 is 14 residues. The germline V gene has CDR1 LGHNA and CDR2 YSLEER. The DNA of the CDR3 is TGCGCCAGCAGCCAAGAGGGACAGGGAGGCATTCAGTACTTC. Translation: CASSQEGQGGIQYF.

The rearrangement joins TRBV24-1 to TRBJ2-3; D may be TRBD2 (6 bases). V was shortened by 2 bases and J by 10 bases, with 9 bases between the two germline ends. The CDR3 contains 12 residues. Germline V gene data show CDR1 as KGHDR and CDR2 as SFDVKD. CDR3 loop: CATSDSGLAQYF. The CDR3 coding sequence is TGTGCCACCAGTGATTCGGGACTGGCGCAGTATTTT.

This clone has only one observation. This chain uses TRBV12-3 or TRBV12-4 with TRBJ1-2; D may be TRBD1 (6 bases). V gave up 5 bases and J gave up 2 bases, with 9 bases separating them. The CDR3 totals 13 residues. Here the CDR3 reads CASSTGRNYGYTF. The CDR3 DNA reads TGTGCCAGCAGTACAGGGAGAAACTATGGCTACACCTTC.

About this clone itself: Different DNA sequences within this sample yield the same CDR3. The CDR3 loop is CASSFRGEKLFF. CDR3 DNA sequence: TGTGCCAGCAGCTTCAGGGGCGAAAAACTGTTTTTT. This chain links TRBV5-5 with TRBJ1-4; TRBD1 might be the D (6 bases). The CDR3 loop spans 12 amino acids. Between the trimmed V and J ends, which lost 2 bases and 8 bases, there was a span of 7 bases. CDR1 SGHKS and CDR2 YYEKEE come from the germline V gene (reference sequence).

This chain connects TRBV2 to TRBJ1-5; unclear D gene. The germline CDR1 and CDR2 sequences are SNHLY and FYNNEI. V was trimmed by 2 bases and J by 1 base, leaving 6 bases between them. CDR3 length equals 14 residues. CDR3: CASSERVSNQPQHF. CDR3 coding DNA: TGTGCCAGCAGTGAAAGGGTCAGCAATCAGCCCCAGCATTTT.

The chain is built from TRBV7-9 and TRBJ1-3; D is perhaps TRBD1 (5 bases). Trimming shortened V by 7 bases and J by 0 bases, and 25 bases separated the two germline ends. There are 19 residues in the CDR3. From germline, CDR1 is SEHNR and CDR2 FQNEAQ (reference sequence). CDR3 in DNA: TGTGCCAGCACGGGCAGGACAATGACCTCCTTGTACTCTGGAAACACCATATATTTT. It codes for CASTGRTMTSLYSGNTIYF.